This TCR beta chain was obtained from a study of regulatory T cells in long-lasting Graves disease. Regarding the study as a whole: Limited samples may have lowered accuracy. Persistent Graves' patients showed less TCR diversity than newly diagnosed patients showed. Repertoires from persistent disease leaned toward TRBV28, TRBJ1-2 and TRBJ2-5.

Indicated time point: persistent/refractory GD, antithyroid drugs over 5 years with positive TRAb. From RNA extracted from PBMCs, the TCR library was made. iRepertoire HTBI primers and Arm-PCR of CDR3 regions built TCR beta libraries. TCRdb reprocessed the multiplex PCR reads via MiXCR and lists one record per CDR3 protein. Counted here are around 510,000 distinct CDR3 sequences, less than 25% occurring once; the ten biggest clones make up 6.5% to 8%. This clonotype was found many times. Its antigen is still unknown. The ends lost 3 bases at V and 1 base at J; junction bases unmatched: 5. This CDR3 comprises 14 residues. Per germline, CDR1 DFQATT and CDR2 SNEGSKA (reference sequence).

The TCR sequence derives from a female donor with Graves disease. The sample in question was peripheral blood mononuclear cells (PBMCs), obtained when the disease was refractory, from a patient treated with antithyroid drugs. The V gene is TRBV20-1, the J gene TRBJ2-5; 7 nucleotides agree with TRBD2. The CDR3 nucleotides read TGCAGTGCTAGCCTTTCTAGCGGCCAAGAGACCCAGTACTTC. Amino acid sequence: CSASLSSGQETQYF.